This T cell receptor (beta chain) was obtained from a study of blood T cells in healthy people across ages. Whole-study results and caveats: Higher naive T cell percentage went strongly together with higher TCR beta diversity.

This clonotype occurred many times. Its antigen is not identified. Caucasian, healthy and from Russia, the donors were aged between about 6 and 100. At least 5.5 micrograms of total RNA were extracted per sample. For the second PCR, which ran for roughly 7 to 11 cycles, a sample-barcoded 5' primer and a J-beta primer mix were used. TCRdb re-called the 5' RACE reads through MiXCR, storing one row per CDR3 protein. This sample has roughly 640,000 distinct CDR3 sequences, with about 30% found just once. The specimen was blood. The receptor comes from an elderly woman in good health.

CDR3 in DNA: TGTGCCAGCAGCTTAGATCGCCGGGGGGCCCAAGAGACCCAGTACTTC. This encodes CASSLDRRGAQETQYF. This chain joins TRBV11-2 and TRBJ2-5, with a weak D call TRBD2 (7 bases). With 0 bases removed from V and 1 base from J, the gap between germline ends came to 12 bases. CDR3 length: 16 residues. CDR1 and CDR2 (germline): SGHAT, FQNNGV.